This TCR beta chain was observed in a study of T cells after yellow fever vaccination. Study information: Those fractions that held only low numbers of cells were prepared using the SMART-Seq v4 Ultra Low Input RNA kit.

This clonotype was picked up many times. UMIs were added to TCR cDNA along with a universal primer site when it was made by 5'RACE template switching. MiXCR was run by TCRdb on the 5' RACE reads, yielding one entry per CDR3 protein. The sample contains more than 20,000 distinct CDR3 sequences, about 5.5% of which appear only once. V lost 4 bases and J lost 3; bases outside the gene matches: 8. CDR1 is LGHNA and CDR2 is YNFKEQ in the germline V gene. This CDR3 region has 16 residues. Study-wide points: Booster samples showed a return of most primary-vaccination clones (around 96% CD4, about 88% CD8). Sorting of memory subsets on day 0 yielded almost no detectable vaccine-responding clonotypes.

The clonotype comes from a man aged 25-40 years who received the YFV17D yellow fever vaccine. Sequencing used PBMCs, either bulk or a sorted T-cell subset (CD4+, CD8+, memory, or dextramer-sorted; not recorded which), obtained 15 days after the yellow fever booster vaccination. The J gene is TRBJ2-7, the V gene TRBV4-2; 11 bases align to TRBD2. CDR3 nucleotide sequence: TGTGCCAGCAGCCCCCAAACCGGGACTAGCGGCTACGAGCAGTACTTC. Encoded protein: CASSPQTGTSGYEQYF.